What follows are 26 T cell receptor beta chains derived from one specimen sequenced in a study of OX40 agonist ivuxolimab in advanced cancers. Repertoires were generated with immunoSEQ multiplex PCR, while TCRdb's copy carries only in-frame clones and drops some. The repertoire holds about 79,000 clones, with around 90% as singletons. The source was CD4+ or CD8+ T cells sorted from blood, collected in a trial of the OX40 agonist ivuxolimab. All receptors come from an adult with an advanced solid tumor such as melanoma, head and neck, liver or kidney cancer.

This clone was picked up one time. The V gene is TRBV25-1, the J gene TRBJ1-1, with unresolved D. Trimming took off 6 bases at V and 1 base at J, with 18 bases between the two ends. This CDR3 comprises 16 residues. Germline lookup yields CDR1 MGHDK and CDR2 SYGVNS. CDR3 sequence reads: CASSEGLGRENTEAFF. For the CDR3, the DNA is TGTGCCAGCAGCGAAGGATTAGGACGGGAGAACACTGAAGCTTTCTTT.

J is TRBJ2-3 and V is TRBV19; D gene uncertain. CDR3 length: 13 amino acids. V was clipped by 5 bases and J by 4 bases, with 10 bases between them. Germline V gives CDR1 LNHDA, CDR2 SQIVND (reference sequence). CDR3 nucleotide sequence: TGTGCCAGTAGTGATGAGGCAGCAGATACGCAGTATTTT. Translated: CASSDEAADTQYF.

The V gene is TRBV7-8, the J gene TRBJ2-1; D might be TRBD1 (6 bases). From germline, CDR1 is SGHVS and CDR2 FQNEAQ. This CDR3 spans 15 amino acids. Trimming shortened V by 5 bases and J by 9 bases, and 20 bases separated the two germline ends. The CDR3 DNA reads TGTGCCAGCAGCCTTAGGGTACACCAAGGGGGTGAGCAGTTCTTC. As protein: CASSLRVHQGGEQFF.

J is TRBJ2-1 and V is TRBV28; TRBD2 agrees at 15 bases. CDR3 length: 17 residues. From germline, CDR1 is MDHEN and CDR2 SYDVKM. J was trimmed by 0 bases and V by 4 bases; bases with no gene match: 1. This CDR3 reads CASSSGLAGGSYNEQFF. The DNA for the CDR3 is TGTGCCAGCAGTTCGGGACTAGCGGGGGGCTCCTACAATGAGCAGTTCTTC.

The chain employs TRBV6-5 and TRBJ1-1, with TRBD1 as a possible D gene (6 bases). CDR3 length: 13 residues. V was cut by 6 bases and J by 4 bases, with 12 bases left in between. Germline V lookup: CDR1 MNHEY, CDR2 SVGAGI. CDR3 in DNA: TGTGCCAGCAGGAGGGGGGCCGGCACTGAAGCTTTCTTT. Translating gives CASRRGAGTEAFF.

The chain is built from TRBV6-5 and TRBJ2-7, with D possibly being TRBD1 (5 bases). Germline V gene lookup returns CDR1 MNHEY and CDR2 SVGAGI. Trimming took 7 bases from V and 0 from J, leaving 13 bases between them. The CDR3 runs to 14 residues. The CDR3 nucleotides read TGTGCCAGCACCAAAGGGGAAAGCTCCTACGAGCAGTACGTC. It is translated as CASTKGESSYEQYV.

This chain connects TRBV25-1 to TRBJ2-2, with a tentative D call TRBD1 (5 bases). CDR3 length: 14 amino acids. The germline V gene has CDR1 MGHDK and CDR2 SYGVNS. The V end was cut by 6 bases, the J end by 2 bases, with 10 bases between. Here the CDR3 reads CASRARANTGELFF. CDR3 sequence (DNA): TGTGCCAGCAGGGCCAGGGCAAACACCGGGGAGCTGTTTTTT.

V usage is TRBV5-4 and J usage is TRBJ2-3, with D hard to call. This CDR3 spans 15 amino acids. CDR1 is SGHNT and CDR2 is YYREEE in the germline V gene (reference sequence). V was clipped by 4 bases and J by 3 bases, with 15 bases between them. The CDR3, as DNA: TGTGCCAGCAGCCTCAACTCTCCCGGGACAGATACGCAGTATTTT. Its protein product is CASSLNSPGTDTQYF.

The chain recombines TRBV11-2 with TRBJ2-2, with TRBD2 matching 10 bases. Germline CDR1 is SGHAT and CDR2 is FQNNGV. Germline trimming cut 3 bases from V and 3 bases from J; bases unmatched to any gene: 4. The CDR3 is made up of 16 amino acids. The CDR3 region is CASSFRTSGDTGELFF. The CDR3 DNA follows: TGTGCCAGCAGCTTCCGTACTAGCGGGGACACCGGGGAGCTGTTTTTT. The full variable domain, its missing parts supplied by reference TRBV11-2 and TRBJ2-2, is EAGVAQSPRYKIIEKRQSVAFWCNPISGHATLYWYQQILGQGPKLLIQFQNNGVVDDSQLPKDRFSAERLKGVDSTLKIQPAKLEDSAVYLCASSFRTSGDTGELFFGEGSRLTVL.

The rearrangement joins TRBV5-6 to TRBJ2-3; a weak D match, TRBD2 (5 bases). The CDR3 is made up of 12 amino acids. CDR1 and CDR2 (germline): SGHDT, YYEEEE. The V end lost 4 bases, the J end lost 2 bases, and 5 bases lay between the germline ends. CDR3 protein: CASSRDTDTQYF. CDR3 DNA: TGTGCCAGCAGCCGGGACACAGATACGCAGTATTTT.

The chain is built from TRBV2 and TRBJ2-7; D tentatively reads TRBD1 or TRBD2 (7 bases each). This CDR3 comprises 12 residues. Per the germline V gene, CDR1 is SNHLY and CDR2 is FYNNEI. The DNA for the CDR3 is TGTGCTCGAGCAGGGGGGGGCTACGAGCAGTACTTC. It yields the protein CARAGGGYEQYF.

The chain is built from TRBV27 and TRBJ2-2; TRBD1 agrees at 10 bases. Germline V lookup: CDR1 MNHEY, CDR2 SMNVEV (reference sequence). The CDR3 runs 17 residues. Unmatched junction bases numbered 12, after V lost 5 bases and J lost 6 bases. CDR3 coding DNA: TGTGCCAGCAGTGTTAATCGGGACAGGGGTCGGCCCGGGGAGCTGTTTTTT. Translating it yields CASSVNRDRGRPGELFF.

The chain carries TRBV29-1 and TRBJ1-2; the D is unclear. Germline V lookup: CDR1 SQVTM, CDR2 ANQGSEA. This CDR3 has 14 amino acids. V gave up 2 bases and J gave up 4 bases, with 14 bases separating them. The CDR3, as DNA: TGCAGCGTTGAAAACTGGGGTAATACCTATGGCTACACCTTC. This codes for CSVENWGNTYGYTF.

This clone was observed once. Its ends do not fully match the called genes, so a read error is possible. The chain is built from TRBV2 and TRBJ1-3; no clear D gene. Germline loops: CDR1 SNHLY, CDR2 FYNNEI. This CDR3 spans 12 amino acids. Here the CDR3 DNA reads TGTGCCAGCCGTGAGGCTGGAAACACCATATATTTT. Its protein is CASREAGNTIYF. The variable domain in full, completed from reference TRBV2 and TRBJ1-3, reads EPEVTQTPSHQVTQMGQEVILRCVPISNHLYFYWYRQILGQKVEFLVSFYNNEISEKSEIFDDQFSVERPDGSNFTLKIRSTKLEDSAMYFCASREAGNTIYFGEGSWLTVV.

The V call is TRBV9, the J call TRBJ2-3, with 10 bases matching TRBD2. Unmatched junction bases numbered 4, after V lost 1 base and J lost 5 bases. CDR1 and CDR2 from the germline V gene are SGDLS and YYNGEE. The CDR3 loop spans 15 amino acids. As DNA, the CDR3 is TGTGCCAGCAGCGTATCAGCGGGGGGGATAGATACGCAGTATTTT. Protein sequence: CASSVSAGGIDTQYF.

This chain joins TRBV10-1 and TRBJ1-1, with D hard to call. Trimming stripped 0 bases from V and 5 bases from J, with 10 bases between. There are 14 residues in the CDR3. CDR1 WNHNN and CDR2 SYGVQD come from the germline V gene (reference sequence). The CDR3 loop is CASSESFRATEAFF. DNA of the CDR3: TGCGCCAGCAGTGAGTCGTTCCGGGCAACTGAAGCTTTCTTT.

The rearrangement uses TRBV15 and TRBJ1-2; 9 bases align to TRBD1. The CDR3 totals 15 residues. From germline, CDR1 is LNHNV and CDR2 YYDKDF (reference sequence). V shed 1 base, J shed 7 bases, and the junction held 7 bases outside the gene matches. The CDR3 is CATSRGKQGARGYTF. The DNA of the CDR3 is TGTGCCACCAGCAGAGGCAAACAGGGGGCTCGTGGCTACACCTTC. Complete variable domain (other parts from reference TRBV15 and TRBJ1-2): DAMVIQNPRYQVTQFGKPVTLSCSQTLNHNVMYWYQQKSSQAPKLLFHYYDKDFNNEADTPDNFQSRRPNTSFCFLDIRSPGLGDTAMYLCATSRGKQGARGYTFGSGTRLTVV.

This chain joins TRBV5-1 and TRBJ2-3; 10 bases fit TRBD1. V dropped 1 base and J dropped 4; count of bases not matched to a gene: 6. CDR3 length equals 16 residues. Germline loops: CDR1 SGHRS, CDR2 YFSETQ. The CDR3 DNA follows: TGCGCCAGCAGCTTGTTGGGACAGGGGAACGCAGATACGCAGTATTTT. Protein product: CASSLLGQGNADTQYF.

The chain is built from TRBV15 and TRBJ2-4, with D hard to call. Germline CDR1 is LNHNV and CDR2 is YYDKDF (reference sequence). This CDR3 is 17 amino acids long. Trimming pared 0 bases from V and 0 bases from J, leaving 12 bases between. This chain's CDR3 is CATSRDFPTSAKNIQYF. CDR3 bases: TGTGCCACCAGCAGAGATTTCCCGACGTCAGCCAAAAACATTCAGTACTTC.

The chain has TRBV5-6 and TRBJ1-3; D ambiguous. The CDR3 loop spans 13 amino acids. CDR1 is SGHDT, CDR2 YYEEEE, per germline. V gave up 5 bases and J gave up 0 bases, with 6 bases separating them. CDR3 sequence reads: CASRYGSGNTIYF. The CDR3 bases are TGTGCCAGCAGGTACGGCTCTGGAAACACCATATATTTT.

The CDR3: CASSQSGQGDQPQHF. As DNA, the CDR3 is TGTGCCAGCAGCCAATCGGGACAGGGAGATCAGCCCCAGCATTTT. The genes are TRBV4-2 and TRBJ1-5; 9 positions agree with TRBD1. V dropped 2 bases and J dropped 5; count of bases not matched to a gene: 4. This CDR3 region has 15 residues. CDR1 and CDR2 from the germline V gene are LGHNA and YNFKEQ.

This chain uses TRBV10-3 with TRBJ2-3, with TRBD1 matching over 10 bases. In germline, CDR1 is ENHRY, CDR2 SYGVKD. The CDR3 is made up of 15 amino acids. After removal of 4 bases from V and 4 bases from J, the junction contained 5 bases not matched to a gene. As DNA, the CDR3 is TGTGCCATCAGTGTCGGGACAGGGGATGCAGATACGCAGTATTTT. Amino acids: CAISVGTGDADTQYF.

This CDR3 is CASSEGSGNSPLHF. CDR3 in DNA: TGTGCCAGCAGTGAAGGCAGTGGGAATTCACCCCTCCACTTT. The chain is built from TRBV6-1 and TRBJ1-6; no reliable D call. Germline V gene lookup returns CDR1 MNHNS and CDR2 SASEGT. The CDR3 totals 14 residues. Trimming took off 1 base at V and 7 bases at J, with 8 bases between the two ends.

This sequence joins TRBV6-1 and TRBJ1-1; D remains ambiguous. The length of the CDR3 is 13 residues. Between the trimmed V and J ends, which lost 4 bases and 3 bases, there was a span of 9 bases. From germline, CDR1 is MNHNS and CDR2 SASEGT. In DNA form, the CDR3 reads TGTGCCAGCAGTGTAGGGTCGGACACTGAAGCTTTCTTT. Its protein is CASSVGSDTEAFF.

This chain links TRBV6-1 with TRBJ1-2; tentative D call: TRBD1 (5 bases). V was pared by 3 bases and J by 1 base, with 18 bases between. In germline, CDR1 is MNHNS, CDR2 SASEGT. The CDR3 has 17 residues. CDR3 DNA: TGTGCCAGCAGTGATGGGGGGGACGGCCCTTTTAACTATGGCTACACCTTC. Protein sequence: CASSDGGDGPFNYGYTF.

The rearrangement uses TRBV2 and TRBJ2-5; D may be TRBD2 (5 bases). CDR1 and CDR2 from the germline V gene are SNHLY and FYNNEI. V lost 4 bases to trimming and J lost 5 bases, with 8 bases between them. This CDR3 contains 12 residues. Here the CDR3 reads CASSGGYETQYF. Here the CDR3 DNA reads TGTGCCAGCAGTGGAGGGTATGAGACCCAGTACTTC. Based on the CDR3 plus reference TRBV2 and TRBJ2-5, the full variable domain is EPEVTQTPSHQVTQMGQEVILRCVPISNHLYFYWYRQILGQKVEFLVSFYNNEISEKSEIFDDQFSVERPDGSNFTLKIRSTKLEDSAMYFCASSGGYETQYFGPGTRLLVL.